Each of the 28 T cell receptor beta chains below was sequenced from the same sample in a study of cytomegalovirus exposure and HLA in healthy donors. Use of 60 Vbeta and 13 Jbeta primers characterized the PCR. The table came from immunoSEQ multiplex PCR; TCRdb's copy has only in-frame clones and leaves some out. The sample has around 88,000 clones, about three quarters seen once. Sequencing was done on a sample of PBMCs. These receptors came from a man aged 50 to 59 in good health and CMV-seropositive.

The chain carries TRBV28 and TRBJ1-2; 9 bases map to TRBD1. V lost 2 bases to trimming and J lost 1 base; unmatched junction nucleotides: 2. The CDR3 is 15 amino acids. Germline CDR1 is MDHEN and CDR2 is SYDVKM. The CDR3 loop reads CASSLTTGGNYGYTF. CDR3 nucleotides: TGTGCCAGCAGTTTAACGACAGGGGGTAACTATGGCTACACCTTC.

With regard to this clone: The sample carries other DNA sequences with the same CDR3. This chain joins TRBV7-8 and TRBJ2-5, with 10 positions matching TRBD1. Trimming took 5 bases from V and 4 from J; bases not matched to a gene: 4. Per germline, CDR1 SGHVS and CDR2 FQNEAQ. The CDR3 runs 14 residues. CDR3 residues: CASSPRTGGETQYF. CDR3 coding DNA: TGTGCCAGCAGCCCACGGACAGGGGGAGAGACCCAGTACTTC. Variable domain in full (rest from reference TRBV7-8 and TRBJ2-5): GAGVSQSPRYKVAKRGQDVALRCDPISGHVSLFWYQQALGQGPEFLTYFQNEAQLDKSGLPSDRFFAERPEGSVSTLKIQRTQQEDSAVYLCASSPRTGGETQYFGPGTRLLVL.

This clone has a single count. The chain combines TRBV4-3 with TRBJ2-7, with a possible D match to TRBD2 (6 bases). The germline gives CDR1 LGHNA, CDR2 YSLEER. The V gene lost 5 bases and the J gene lost 3 bases, with 17 bases spanning the gap. The CDR3 is 15 amino acids. CDR3 DNA sequence: TGCGCCAGCAGCAAGACTCTAGGCGGGGTCTACGAGCAGTACTTC. As protein: CASSKTLGGVYEQYF.

The chain combines TRBV2 with TRBJ1-1; 7 nucleotides align to TRBD1. The CDR3 has 12 amino acids. CDR1 is SNHLY and CDR2 is FYNNEI in the germline V gene. V shed 8 bases and J 6 bases; nucleotides not matched to a gene: 6. CDR3 sequence reads: CASATGRPEAFF. Written as DNA, the CDR3 is TGTGCCAGCGCGACAGGGAGACCTGAAGCTTTCTTT.

The DNA for the CDR3 is TGTGCCAGCAGTGCGACAGGGGTGATTTCAAACACTGAAGCTTTCTTT. Translation: CASSATGVISNTEAFF. This chain links TRBV6-1 with TRBJ1-1, with 8 bases identical to TRBD1. V lost 4 bases to trimming and J lost 2 bases; unmatched junction nucleotides: 9. The CDR3 has 16 residues. Germline assignment: CDR1 MNHNS and CDR2 SASEGT.

The chain joins TRBV5-4 to TRBJ2-5, with D possibly TRBD1 on 5 matching bases. Matching the DNA end better, TRBJ2-7 makes the J call doubtful. The CDR3 runs to 16 residues. Germline V gene sequence: CDR1 SGHNT, CDR2 YYREEE (reference sequence). Written as DNA, the CDR3 is TGTGCCAGCAGCTTGGGGGGCAGCATAGCCTCCTACGAGCAGTACTTC. Translating it yields CASSLGGSIASYEQYF.

The chain combines TRBV27 with TRBJ2-7, with D possibly matching TRBD1 (5 bases). The CDR3 consists of 14 residues. Germline CDR1 and CDR2: MNHEY and SMNVEV (reference sequence). The V end lost 3 bases, the J end lost 2 bases, and 11 bases lay between the germline ends. The CDR3 reads CASSLGRGPYEQYF. The CDR3 DNA reads TGTGCCAGCAGTTTGGGAAGGGGCCCCTACGAGCAGTACTTC.

The genes are TRBV5-1 and TRBJ1-2, with TRBD1 matching over 8 bases. The V gene end was trimmed by 0 bases and the J gene end by 2 bases; junction bases not matched to a gene: 3. CDR1 and CDR2 from the germline V gene are SGHRS and YFSETQ. This CDR3 region has 15 residues. The CDR3 bases are TGCGCCAGCAGCTTGGCTTGGACAGGGAACTATGGCTACACCTTC. Encoded protein: CASSLAWTGNYGYTF.

The rearrangement links TRBV6-1 to TRBJ1-2; TRBD1 agrees at 7 bases. Unmatched junction bases numbered 13, after V lost 7 bases and J lost 5 bases. The germline CDR1 and CDR2 sequences are MNHNS and SASEGT. The CDR3 length is 15 residues. CDR3 sequence: CASNPDGTAPYGYTF. CDR3 sequence (DNA): TGTGCCAGCAACCCAGACGGGACAGCACCTTATGGCTACACCTTC.

This chain joins TRBV15 and TRBJ1-1; TRBD1 is a possible D gene (6 bases). Trimming took 0 bases from V and 1 from J, leaving 12 bases between them. This CDR3 spans 16 amino acids. Germline loops: CDR1 LNHNV, CDR2 YYDKDF (reference sequence). Here the CDR3 DNA reads TGTGCCACCAGCAGAGATTGGACAGCACCGAACACTGAAGCTTTCTTT. Translation gives CATSRDWTAPNTEAFF.

This chain connects TRBV5-1 to TRBJ1-1; unclear D gene. Germline V gene lookup returns CDR1 SGHRS and CDR2 YFSETQ. The V end lost 0 bases, the J end lost 0 bases, and 15 bases lay between the germline ends. This CDR3 spans 17 amino acids. CDR3 DNA sequence: TGCGCCAGCAGCTTGGCGTTTACATCTTACATGAACACTGAAGCTTTCTTT. Its protein product is CASSLAFTSYMNTEAFF.

This chain links TRBV15 with TRBJ2-5, with 8 bases that match TRBD1. TRBJ2-7 explains the end of the DNA better; the J call may be wrong. The CDR3 has 15 residues. Germline V gives CDR1 LNHNV, CDR2 YYDKDF (reference sequence). CDR3 DNA sequence: TGTGCCACCAGCCCTCGGACAGGGAGCGTAGACGAGCAGTACTTC. Protein sequence: CATSPRTGSVDEQYF.

The chain links TRBV5-1 to TRBJ1-1, with D unresolved. From germline, CDR1 is SGHRS and CDR2 YFSETQ. Trimming cost V 2 bases and J 0 bases, with 5 bases left between them. CDR3 size: 13 residues. Here the CDR3 reads CASSFSVNTEAFF. DNA for the CDR3: TGCGCCAGCAGCTTCTCAGTGAACACTGAAGCTTTCTTT.

V is TRBV5-6 and J is TRBJ2-1; D is perhaps TRBD1 (6 bases). The germline CDR1 and CDR2 sequences are SGHDT and YYEEEE. CDR3 length: 13 amino acids. V shed 0 bases and J shed 11 bases, with 12 bases lying between them. CDR3 DNA sequence: TGTGCCAGCAGCTTGGGGTCCGGGACACAGCAGTTCTTC. Encoded protein: CASSLGSGTQQFF.

The chain links TRBV20-1 to TRBJ2-1; TRBD2 might be the D (6 bases). CDR3 size: 11 residues. Germline V lookup: CDR1 DFQATT, CDR2 SNEGSKA (reference sequence). V lost 1 base to trimming and J lost 13 bases, with 11 bases between them. The CDR3 DNA reads as TGCAGTGCTAGAGCCGGGACTCTACAGTTCTTC. This translates into CSARAGTLQFF.

The chain couples TRBV4-2 to TRBJ2-5; 13 nucleotides line up with TRBD2. The J call may be wrong; the DNA end is better matched by TRBJ2-7. The CDR3 length is 15 residues. Per the germline V gene, CDR1 is LGHNA and CDR2 is YNFKEQ. This chain's CDR3 is CASSRGTSGTYEQYF. The DNA of the CDR3 is TGTGCCAGCAGCCGAGGGACTAGCGGGACCTACGAGCAGTACTTC.

J is TRBJ2-5 and V is TRBV27, with TRBD1 as a possible D gene (6 bases). Per germline, CDR1 MNHEY and CDR2 SMNVEV (reference sequence). The CDR3 spans 13 residues. Trimming pared 5 bases from V and 3 bases from J, leaving 10 bases between. The CDR3 sequence: CASSGDNEETQYF. CDR3 bases: TGTGCCAGCAGTGGGGACAATGAAGAGACCCAGTACTTC.

The V gene is TRBV15, the J gene TRBJ2-1; 8 bases fit TRBD2. V shed 4 bases, J shed 12 bases, and the junction held 11 bases outside the gene matches. The CDR3 has 14 residues. Germline assignment: CDR1 LNHNV and CDR2 YYDKDF (reference sequence). The CDR3 bases are TGTGCCACCAGCATCCCGGGAGGGGGATCGGCGCAGTTCTTC. It codes for CATSIPGGGSAQFF.

The chain carries TRBV30 and TRBJ2-1, with 8 positions matching TRBD2. The length of the CDR3 is 14 residues. V dropped 3 bases and J dropped 1; count of bases not matched to a gene: 2. Germline V CDR1 and CDR2: GTSNPN, SVGIG (reference sequence). The CDR3 nucleotides are TGTGCCTGGAGAGCGGGGGAATCCTACAATGAGCAGTTCTTC. Amino acid sequence: CAWRAGESYNEQFF.

The chain links TRBV7-2 to TRBJ2-5; maybe TRBD2 (6 bases). This CDR3 region has 14 residues. V shed 5 bases and J shed 1 base, with 11 bases lying between them. The germline V gene has CDR1 SGHTA and CDR2 FQGNSA. The CDR3 region has the DNA TGTGCCAGCAGCCCCCGGGGGTCCCAAGAGACCCAGTACTTC. Translating gives CASSPRGSQETQYF.

This chain connects TRBV9 to TRBJ1-4; 8 bases match TRBD1. The V and J ends lost 0 bases and 6 bases, in that order; junction bases with no gene match: 7. Germline CDR1 reads SGDLS; CDR2 reads YYNGEE. The CDR3 consists of 16 residues. Here the CDR3 reads CASSVAWGTGYEKLFF. The CDR3 DNA is TGTGCCAGCAGCGTAGCTTGGGGGACAGGTTATGAAAAACTGTTTTTT.

The chain combines TRBV27 with TRBJ1-2; 9 bases fit TRBD1. This CDR3 has 15 amino acids. Germline loops: CDR1 MNHEY, CDR2 SMNVEV (reference sequence). The ends lost 6 bases at V and 4 bases at J; junction bases unmatched: 9. CDR3 coding DNA: TGTGCCAGCAGAAGAGCCGGGACAGGGACCTATGGCTACACCTTC. It translates to CASRRAGTGTYGYTF.

V and J are TRBV18 and TRBJ1-2; D not certain. Trimming cost V 0 bases and J 2 bases, with 7 bases left between them. This CDR3 spans 14 amino acids. Germline V gene data show CDR1 as KGHSH and CDR2 as LQKENI. The DNA of the CDR3 is TGTGCCAGCTCACCACCGGGCCAGAACTATGGCTACACCTTC. It yields the protein CASSPPGQNYGYTF.

The rearrangement uses TRBV18 and TRBJ1-5; 7 nucleotides line up with TRBD1. CDR1 is KGHSH and CDR2 is LQKENI in the germline V gene. The junction had 12 bases not matched to a gene; V was cut back by 5 bases and J by 2 bases. This CDR3 is built from 17 residues. The CDR3 DNA reads TGTGCCAGCTCATCCGGGAACTCCGGACAGGGCAATCAGCCCCAGCATTTT. Amino acids: CASSSGNSGQGNQPQHF.

The chain combines TRBV6-5 with TRBJ2-5; TRBD2 matches at 9 bases. This CDR3 has 16 amino acids. J lost 2 bases, V lost 2 bases, and 6 bases had no gene match. Germline V CDR1 and CDR2: MNHEY, SVGAGI. CDR3 region: CASSYGPAGGQETQYF. CDR3 DNA: TGTGCCAGCAGTTACGGCCCAGCGGGGGGACAAGAGACCCAGTACTTC.

The rearrangement joins TRBV6-5 to TRBJ2-3, with 8 bases identical to TRBD2. Germline V gene data show CDR1 as MNHEY and CDR2 as SVGAGI. The J segment lost 0 bases and the V segment lost 10 bases, leaving 9 bases of the junction unmatched. CDR3 length equals 15 residues. The DNA for the CDR3 is TGTGCCACTACATATAGCGGGATCAGCACAGATACGCAGTATTTT. Its translation is CATTYSGISTDTQYF.

This clone appeared once. This chain joins TRBV4-3 and TRBJ2-1; 10 nucleotides line up with TRBD1. Trimming at V came to 4 bases and at J to 0 bases, leaving 9 bases not matched to a gene. Germline lookup yields CDR1 LGHNA and CDR2 YSLEER. This CDR3 spans 18 amino acids. This CDR3 reads CASSPGQGSGISYNEQFF. DNA of the CDR3: TGCGCCAGCAGCCCGGGACAGGGGTCGGGAATCTCCTACAATGAGCAGTTCTTC.

This chain links TRBV5-5 with TRBJ2-1; 13 bases line up with TRBD2. The CDR3 has 16 residues. Germline assignment: CDR1 SGHKS and CDR2 YYEKEE (reference sequence). The V and J ends lost 5 bases and 4 bases, in that order; junction bases with no gene match: 6. The CDR3 loop reads CASSLGLAGVYNEQFF. CDR3 in DNA: TGTGCCAGCAGTCTCGGACTAGCGGGGGTTTACAATGAGCAGTTCTTC.